This TCR beta chain was captured by sequencing in a study of cytomegalovirus exposure and HLA in healthy donors. Overall study results and limits: Cytomegalovirus-associated status was assigned to about 160 TCR beta chains. Rare TCR sequences predominated, though certain public TCRs were found in many donors. As immune exposure information, only CMV serostatus was available.

Comment on this clone: Its antigen is unidentified.

The PCR made use of 60 Vbeta and 13 Jbeta primers. The assay was immunoSEQ multiplex PCR, and TCRdb's table has in-frame clones only and misses some. The repertoire holds 150,000 or so clones, about four fifths seen once, with approximately 3% in the top ten. The CDR3 sequence is 17 residues long. CDR1 is LNHDA, CDR2 SQIVND, per germline (reference sequence). J lost 0 bases, V lost 4 bases, and 5 bases had no gene match. Sequencing was done on a sample of PBMCs. The chain employs TRBV19 and TRBJ2-1, with 11 bases aligning to TRBD2. This clonotype was obtained from a man between 18 and 29 years old in good health and CMV-seronegative. CDR3 nucleotide sequence: TGTGCCAGTAGTACAAGGACTAGCGGGCGCTCCTACAATGAGCAGTTCTTC. It codes for CASSTRTSGRSYNEQFF. The full variable domain, rest sourced from reference TRBV19 and TRBJ2-1, is DGGITQSPKYLFRKEGQNVTLSCEQNLNHDAMYWYRQDPGQGLRLIYYSQIVNDFQKGDIAEGYSVSREKKESFPLTVTSAQKNPTAFYLCASSTRTSGRSYNEQFFGPGTRLTVL.